Below, 6 T cell receptor beta chains from the same sample are listed, as sequenced in a study of shared clonotypes between healthy human individuals. The table came from immunoSEQ multiplex PCR; TCRdb's copy has only in-frame clones and leaves some out. The data contain 450,000 to 600,000 clones, less than 85% of them singletons. The sample was PBMCs. These receptors came from a woman aged 40 to 50 in good health. Some clones in this sample may be carry-over from other donors' samples.

The rearrangement uses TRBV30 and TRBJ2-3, with TRBD2 matching 10 bases. The CDR3 length is 17 residues. Trimming cost V 3 bases and J 2 bases; bases outside gene matches: 11. In germline, CDR1 is GTSNPN, CDR2 SVGIG (reference sequence). The DNA of the CDR3 is TGTGCCTGGAGCGATCTACTAGCGGGATCTTCCACAGATACGCAGTATTTT. It is translated as CAWSDLLAGSSTDTQYF.

V gene TRBV10-3 combines with J gene TRBJ1-2; D unclear. V gave up 3 bases and J gave up 4 bases, with 9 bases separating them. CDR3 length equals 13 residues. Looked up from germline, CDR1 is ENHRY and CDR2 is SYGVKD. CDR3: CAISDPRFYGYTF. DNA for the CDR3: TGTGCCATCAGTGACCCTCGGTTCTATGGCTACACCTTC.

The CDR3 reads CAWSVWTAEAFF. DNA for the CDR3: TGTGCCTGGAGTGTATGGACAGCCGAAGCTTTCTTT. The chain carries TRBV30 and TRBJ1-1, with a weak D call TRBD1 (6 bases). Germline V lookup: CDR1 GTSNPN, CDR2 SVGIG (reference sequence). V was trimmed by 0 bases and J by 8 bases, leaving 10 bases between them. The CDR3 runs 12 residues.

This clone was recorded once. This sample also contains other DNA sequences that code for the same CDR3. The chain links TRBV27 to TRBJ2-7; D unresolved. This CDR3 is 14 amino acids long. Trimming shortened V by 5 bases and J by 0 bases, and 11 bases separated the two germline ends. The V gene's germline CDR1 is MNHEY and CDR2 SMNVEV (reference sequence). The CDR3 is CASSLNRNSYEQYF. In DNA form, the CDR3 reads TGTGCCAGCAGTCTAAATCGCAACTCCTACGAGCAGTACTTC.

The CDR3 protein is CASSLQGHPTYNEQFF. The CDR3, as DNA: TGTGCCAGCAGTTTACAGGGACACCCTACCTACAATGAGCAGTTCTTC. This chain uses TRBV28 with TRBJ2-1, with a possible D match to TRBD1 (6 bases). Between the trimmed V and J ends, which lost 2 bases and 2 bases, there was a span of 13 bases. CDR1 and CDR2 from the germline V gene are MDHEN and SYDVKM. The CDR3 consists of 16 residues.

This chain uses TRBV6-1 with TRBJ2-5, with 8 bases that match TRBD1. The J call may be incorrect, as the DNA end agrees better with TRBJ2-7. Germline V gene lookup returns CDR1 MNHNS and CDR2 SASEGT. This CDR3 comprises 15 residues. CDR3 loop: CASRDPGQDTYEQYF. The DNA for the CDR3 is TGTGCCAGCCGAGATCCGGGACAGGACACCTACGAGCAGTACTTC.